Shown below are 8 T cell receptor beta chains from a single sample sequenced in a study of T cell changes during pregnancy in multiple sclerosis. Libraries were prepared by immunoSEQ multiplex PCR; TCRdb keeps only in-frame clonotypes and omits some of them. This table holds just over 50,000 clones, 92% found once. The sequences come from CD4+ T cells from peripheral blood mononuclear cells, collected after pregnancy. The receptors originated from a female donor with multiple sclerosis, enrolled in a pregnancy study.

Here the CDR3 DNA reads TGTGCCAGCAGTTTAGCAAGGGGGCTAGGGGAGCAGTACTTC. Protein product: CASSLARGLGEQYF. The genes are TRBV28 and TRBJ2-7, with 7 bases identical to TRBD1. Germline CDR1 MDHEN, CDR2 SYDVKM. The CDR3 is 14 residues long. V shed 2 bases, J shed 7 bases, and the junction held 8 bases outside the gene matches.

The chain has TRBV5-1 and TRBJ2-6; the match to TRBD1 covers 11 bases. The CDR3 runs 19 residues. CDR1 is SGHRS, CDR2 YFSETQ, per germline. With 4 bases clipped from V and 4 bases from J, the junction kept 13 bases outside the gene matches. The CDR3: CASSLPPGQGESGANVLTF. In DNA, the CDR3 is TGCGCCAGCAGCCTCCCTCCGGGACAGGGGGAATCCGGGGCCAACGTCCTGACTTTC.

The chain combines TRBV5-4 with TRBJ1-3, with TRBD1 identical over 7 bases. Per the germline V gene, CDR1 is SGHNT and CDR2 is YYREEE (reference sequence). Trimming cost V 5 bases and J 0 bases; bases outside gene matches: 8. This CDR3 comprises 16 residues. CDR3: CASSNRGGNSGNTIYF. As DNA, the CDR3 is TGTGCCAGCAGTAACCGAGGGGGCAACTCTGGAAACACCATATATTTT.

V and J are TRBV19 and TRBJ1-5; perhaps TRBD1 as D (5 bases). With 4 bases removed from V and 6 bases from J, the gap between germline ends came to 13 bases. In germline, CDR1 is LNHDA, CDR2 SQIVND (reference sequence). CDR3 length: 14 residues. The CDR3 DNA sequence: TGTGCCAGTAGTACCCGGGCCGGGGGTCAGCCCCAGCATTTT. Protein: CASSTRAGGQPQHF.

This clone was seen only once. The gene calls are TRBV2 and TRBJ1-3, with 8 bases fitting TRBD1. Trimming at V came to 6 bases and at J to 4 bases, leaving 11 bases not matched to a gene. CDR1 is SNHLY and CDR2 is FYNNEI in the germline V gene. There are 16 residues in the CDR3. This chain's CDR3 is CASRENRQGFGNTIYF. Written as DNA, the CDR3 is TGTGCCAGCAGAGAAAATAGACAGGGGTTCGGAAACACCATATATTTT.

The V and J genes are TRBV7-2 and TRBJ2-4; the match to TRBD2 covers 11 bases. The ends lost 3 bases at V and 3 bases at J; junction bases unmatched: 10. CDR1 is SGHTA, CDR2 FQGNSA, per germline. The CDR3 has 18 residues. As DNA, the CDR3 is TGTGCCAGCAGCTTTATAGCGGGAGGGACTGTGTACAAAAACATTCAGTACTTC. It is translated as CASSFIAGGTVYKNIQYF.

The rearrangement joins TRBV5-1 to TRBJ2-1; 12 bases are a match to TRBD2. Germline V gene data show CDR1 as SGHRS and CDR2 as YFSETQ. The J segment lost 4 bases and the V segment lost 0 bases, leaving 5 bases of the junction unmatched. The CDR3 consists of 17 residues. CDR3 sequence (DNA): TGCGCCAGCAGCTTGGGACTAGCGGGAGTGGAGTACAATGAGCAGTTCTTC. Protein product: CASSLGLAGVEYNEQFF. The full variable domain, in which reference TRBV5-1 and TRBJ2-1 provide the parts outside the CDR3, is KAGVTQTPRYLIKTRGQQVTLSCSPISGHRSVSWYQQTPGQGLQFLFEYFSETQRNKGNFPGRFSGRQFSNSRSEMNVSTLELGDSALYLCASSLGLAGVEYNEQFFGPGTRLTVL.

The chain links TRBV27 to TRBJ1-1; TRBD1 might be the D (5 bases). The CDR3 is made up of 15 amino acids. Germline V gene sequence: CDR1 MNHEY, CDR2 SMNVEV (reference sequence). Trimming removed 4 bases at V and 6 bases at J, with 18 bases between. For the CDR3, the DNA is TGTGCCAGCAGTTCACCCTCCCAGGGCCCAGCTGAAGCTTTCTTT. The encoded protein is CASSSPSQGPAEAFF.